This T cell receptor (beta chain) was sequenced for a study of blood T cell repertoires in COVID-19. Followed over time, Seattle patients had been enrolled while infection was active. Sequenced by immunoSEQ multiplex PCR; TCRdb stores in-frame clones only, minus some. The data contain approximately 350,000 clones, around nine tenths of them singletons. This CDR3 comprises 16 residues. Looked up from germline, CDR1 is SGHTS and CDR2 is YDEGEE. The V gene end was trimmed by 4 bases and the J gene end by 5 bases; junction bases not matched to a gene: 7. The gene calls are TRBV5-8 and TRBJ2-3, with 13 positions matching TRBD2. The TCR comes from a woman in her 70s with COVID-19, enrolled during active disease. The specimen sequenced was peripheral blood. Here the CDR3 reads CASSAGLAGRGDTQYF. In DNA form, the CDR3 reads TGTGCCAGCAGCGCGGGACTAGCGGGGCGGGGAGATACGCAGTATTTT.